These 9 T cell receptor beta chains originate from one sample sequenced in a study of identical twins. A single record per CDR3 protein comes from TCRdb applying MiXCR to the 5' RACE reads. The data contain hundreds of thousands of distinct CDR3 sequences, 15% to 20% of them singletons. This sample was also put to use in a study of T cells expressing NK-cell markers.

The sequencing sample was made of PBMCs. Source of these receptors: a woman aged 18-29 years in good health.

The V and J genes are TRBV4-1 and TRBJ1-2; 10 bases map to TRBD1. J was trimmed by 2 bases and V by 5 bases; bases with no gene match: 5. Germline CDR1 MGHRA, CDR2 YSYEKL. The CDR3 length is 15 residues. CDR3 in DNA: TGCGCCAGCAGCTATGGGACAGGGGTGAACTATGGCTACACCTTC. Translation gives CASSYGTGVNYGYTF.

The CDR3 DNA sequence: TGTGCCAGCAGCCAACGGGGACTAGCGGGAGGTGAGACAGATACGCAGTATTTT. Amino acid sequence: CASSQRGLAGGETDTQYF. The chain joins TRBV3-1 to TRBJ2-3, with 15 positions matching TRBD2. The CDR3 length is 18 residues. J was trimmed by 3 bases and V by 2 bases; bases with no gene match: 6. Germline CDR1 is LGHDT and CDR2 is YNNKEL (reference sequence).

The chain combines TRBV20-1 with TRBJ1-2; a weak D match, TRBD1 (5 bases). Germline V lookup: CDR1 DFQATT, CDR2 SNEGSKA (reference sequence). The CDR3 totals 14 residues. Trimming took 3 bases from V and 4 from J, leaving 15 bases between them. In DNA, the CDR3 is TGCAGTGCTAGGCCCTACAGGCTCAGCTATGGCTACACCTTC. It translates to CSARPYRLSYGYTF.

This chain connects TRBV7-9 to TRBJ2-7, with TRBD1 identical over 7 bases. CDR1 SEHNR and CDR2 FQNEAQ come from the germline V gene (reference sequence). The V segment lost 4 bases and the J segment 2 bases; nucleotides outside the gene matches: 2. The CDR3 has 13 residues. This CDR3 reads CASSWDSPYEQYF. Written as DNA, the CDR3 is TGTGCCAGCAGCTGGGACAGTCCCTACGAGCAGTACTTC.

The sample holds a few counts of this clonotype. The J gene is TRBJ1-2, the V gene TRBV29-1, with D hard to call. CDR3 length: 11 residues. Trimming left V 4 bases short and J 8 bases short, with 11 bases between. CDR1 is SQVTM and CDR2 is ANQGSEA in the germline V gene. CDR3 sequence: CSVVGQEGYTF. CDR3 nucleotides: TGCAGCGTTGTCGGCCAGGAGGGCTACACCTTC.

This clonotype was detected ten times or more. This chain uses TRBV12-3 or TRBV12-4 with TRBJ2-1; 9 nucleotides agree with TRBD2. The CDR3 sequence is 14 residues long. V lost 3 bases and J lost 10; bases outside the gene matches: 7. CDR3 in amino acids: CASSLREGPGEQFF. CDR3 nucleotide sequence: TGTGCCAGCAGTTTGCGGGAGGGCCCTGGGGAGCAGTTCTTC.

This clonotype was seen a few times. The chain couples TRBV10-3 to TRBJ2-7; the match to TRBD2 covers 14 bases. Germline V gene lookup returns CDR1 ENHRY and CDR2 SYGVKD. This CDR3 is built from 15 residues. Unmatched junction bases numbered 7, after V lost 6 bases and J lost 6 bases. Here the CDR3 DNA reads TGTGCCATCAGGGGGACTAGCGGGAGATCATCCGAGCAGTACTTC. Protein product: CAIRGTSGRSSEQYF.

This clonotype has at least ten counts. The V gene is TRBV5-6, the J gene TRBJ2-7; TRBD1 might be the D (5 bases). Germline CDR1 and CDR2: SGHDT and YYEEEE. The CDR3 consists of 11 residues. V lost 7 bases and J 6 bases, leaving 11 bases between the germline ends. The CDR3 nucleotides are TGTGCCAGCGCAGGGAAGGGCGAGCAGTACTTC. It translates to CASAGKGEQYF.

This clonotype was detected a few times. The chain employs TRBV14 and TRBJ2-7; D gene unclear. The CDR3 loop spans 14 amino acids. The V gene's germline CDR1 is SGHDN and CDR2 FVKESK. V was pared by 4 bases and J by 2 bases, with 12 bases between. The CDR3 region is CASSPQALTYEQYF. The CDR3 DNA sequence: TGTGCCAGCAGCCCCCAGGCACTTACCTACGAGCAGTACTTC. Variable domain in full (rest from reference TRBV14 and TRBJ2-7): EAGVTQFPSHSVIEKGQTVTLRCDPISGHDNLYWYRRVMGKEIKFLLHFVKESKQDESGMPNNRFLAERTGGTYSTLKVQPAELEDSGVYFCASSPQALTYEQYFGPGTRLTVT.